This TCR beta chain was identified during a study of blood T cell repertoires in COVID-19 (dated by TCRdb to about 2020). Concerning the study at large: Samples from collaborators originated in the United States, Italy and Spain and spanned both the acute and convalescent phases of COVID-19. The prospective study material was composed of cDNA or gDNA derived from T cells, B-cell-depleted T cells, or PBMCs. Deeply sampled blood TCRbeta repertoires from subjects exposed to, actively infected with, or recovered from COVID-19 were included in the dataset. The repertoires were released in a freely available public database intended as a resource for research on the immune response to SARS-CoV-2. The samples were drawn from the first 160 participants of the ongoing ImmuneRACE study and from 1,254 subjects provided by 6 global collaborators. Nearly every sample came with metadata listing a de-identified subject ID, COVID-19 status, age in years and sex. Where HLA class I and class II types were available, the types were taken from metadata supplied by the sample provider, not from assay-based typing. Paper-wide results and their limitations: The amount of clinical and demographic metadata varied by source and participant and was provided uncurated.

The CDR3 covers 15 residues, taking in both the cysteine and the phenylalanine. The DNA shown is the 45-base CDR3, in frame from base 1. Reading the germline V gene gives CDR1 MNHEY and CDR2 SVGEGT. Trimming removed 0 bases from V and 1 base from J; the gene matches leave 0 bases unexplained. This clone appeared a single time. No antigen is known for it. No much larger clonotype is one base removed from it; base qualities were not supplied. The immunoSEQ Assay, a bias-controlled multiplex PCR, was used to amplify TCRbeta CDR3 regions from genomic DNA. The study's own analysis went as follows. Within the assay, amplification of reference gene primers was used to estimate how many nucleated cells each sample contained. To quantify the absolute abundance of each unique TCRbeta CDR3 rearrangement, sequence reads were collapsed and filtered. For each sample, productive Simpson clonality was calculated as the square root of Simpson's diversity index over productive rearrangements. Not all clones reach the TCRdb copy of this immuneACCESS table, which keeps in-frame sequences only. Checked studies attribute under half of the gap to unresolved V genes and leave the rest unexplained. That table gives V, J and clone size, and the DNA gave D and trimming. Within this sample are under 200,000 clones, with 70% to 90% of them counted one time only. Roughly 7% of the sample lies in the top ten.

Whole blood was collected in K2EDTA tubes by collaborating institutions according to the institutions' own protocols. For TCRbeta analysis, collaborator samples were shipped as frozen whole blood, as isolated PBMCs, or as DNA extracted from either sample type. The clonotype comes from a woman of 80 years or more in a cohort sampled during active or convalescent COVID-19. Recombination joined TRBV6-2 or TRBV6-3 with TRBJ1-5; TRBD1 agrees with 7 junctional bases. Sequenced input: peripheral blood. CDR3 sequence: CASSYSGQSNQPQHF. The nucleotide sequence reads TGTGCCAGCAGTTACTCGGGACAGAGCAATCAGCCCCAGCATTTT.